This is a list of T cell receptor beta chains from one sample in a study of breast tumors, draining lymph nodes, adjacent tissues. TCRdb passed the multiplex PCR reads through MiXCR, listing each CDR3 protein once. The sample records approximately 250,000 distinct CDR3 sequences, nearly 35% being singletons. The sequencing input was axillary lymph node tissue. The receptor source for this set is a female donor with breast cancer. Some clones in this sample may be carry-over from other donors' samples. Both conserved end residues are part of each CDR3. D genes are given only for firm matches. The size field is filled for only some rows; it gives once, few, many or a size class.

TRBJ2-7,TRBV7-9,.,TRBD2,CASSRLPGGTYEQYF,TGTGCCAGCAGCCGTCTCCCGGGAGGTACCTACGAGCAGTACTTC
TRBJ2-3,TRBV20-1,.,TRBD1,CSAQTGNSGTDTQYF,TGCAGTGCCCAGACAGGGAATAGTGGCACAGATACGCAGTATTTT
TRBJ2-7,TRBV7-2,.,TRBD1,CASSPLGQGYEQYF,TGTGCCAGCAGCCCTCTCGGACAGGGCTACGAGCAGTACTTC
TRBJ2-5,TRBV5-1,.,TRBD2,CASSYGLDQETQYF,TGCGCCAGCAGCTACGGACTAGACCAAGAGACCCAGTACTTC
TRBJ1-2,TRBV19,many,.,CASTPNTGLPGGGYGYTF,TGTGCCAGTACCCCAAATACAGGGCTGCCCGGGGGCGGGTATGGCTACACCTTC
TRBJ1-2,TRBV18,.,.,CASSPLSAGGYTF,TGTGCCAGCTCACCGCTGTCCGCGGGGGGCTACACCTTC
TRBJ1-4,TRBV2,many,TRBD1,CASTLTGFNEKLFF,TGTGCCAGCACCCTGACAGGGTTTAATGAAAAACTGTTTTTT
TRBJ1-4,TRBV12-5,.,.,CASGPGEKLFF,TGTGCTAGTGGCCCTGGGGAAAAACTGTTTTTT
TRBJ2-7,TRBV20-1,.,TRBD2,CSASPTGLAGGRREQYF,TGCAGTGCTAGCCCAACGGGACTAGCGGGGGGGCGTCGGGAGCAGTACTTC
TRBJ2-1,TRBV7-9,many,.,CASSLGFHEQFF,TGTGCCAGCAGCTTAGGTTTCCATGAGCAGTTCTTC
TRBJ2-7,TRBV24-1,many,.,CATSGQKTYEQYF,TGTGCCACTTCAGGGCAGAAGACCTACGAGCAGTACTTC
TRBJ2-3,TRBV7-3,many,TRBD1,CASSFGQGHTDTQYF,TGTGCCAGCAGCTTCGGACAGGGACACACAGATACGCAGTATTTT
TRBJ2-7,TRBV29-1,many,TRBD2,CSVEGAGERSYEQYF,TGCAGCGTTGAAGGGGCGGGAGAGAGATCCTACGAGCAGTACTTC
TRBJ2-5,TRBV7-3,many,.,CASSLTWLSGETQYF,TGTGCCAGCAGCTTAACGTGGCTATCTGGGGAGACCCAGTACTTC
TRBJ2-7,TRBV6-6,many,.,CASSSQGRDYEQYF,TGTGCCAGCAGTTCCCAGGGCAGGGACTACGAGCAGTACTTC
TRBJ2-5,TRBV6-1,.,TRBD2,CASSEGLAGGQETQYF,TGTGCCAGCAGTGAAGGATTAGCGGGGGGGCAGGAGACCCAGTACTTC
TRBJ1-5,TRBV6-1,.,.,CASRSVGGQPQHF,TGTGCCAGCAGGAGCGTGGGGGGCCAGCCCCAGCATTTT
TRBJ2-3,TRBV7-8,many,.,CASSLGGRGYTDTQYF,TGTGCCAGCAGCTTAGGGGGCAGGGGATACACAGATACGCAGTATTTT
TRBJ2-3,TRBV12-3/TRBV12-4,many,TRBD2,CASRLGRGLASDTQYF,TGTGCCAGCAGATTAGGGAGGGGACTAGCGTCAGATACGCAGTATTTT
TRBJ2-3,TRBV7-2,many,.,CASSTHRVGTDTQYF,TGTGCCAGCAGTACTCACAGGGTTGGCACAGATACGCAGTATTTT
TRBJ1-2,TRBV10-3,.,.,CAISESQGYGYTF,TGTGCCATCAGTGAGTCTCAGGGGTATGGCTACACCTTC
TRBJ1-5,TRBV19,many,.,CASSIFAQNQPQHF,TGTGCCAGTAGTATTTTTGCCCAAAATCAGCCCCAGCATTTT
TRBJ1-5,TRBV12-3/TRBV12-4,many,.,CASSSDSFSNQPQHF,TGTGCCAGCAGTTCGGACAGTTTCAGCAATCAGCCCCAGCATTTT